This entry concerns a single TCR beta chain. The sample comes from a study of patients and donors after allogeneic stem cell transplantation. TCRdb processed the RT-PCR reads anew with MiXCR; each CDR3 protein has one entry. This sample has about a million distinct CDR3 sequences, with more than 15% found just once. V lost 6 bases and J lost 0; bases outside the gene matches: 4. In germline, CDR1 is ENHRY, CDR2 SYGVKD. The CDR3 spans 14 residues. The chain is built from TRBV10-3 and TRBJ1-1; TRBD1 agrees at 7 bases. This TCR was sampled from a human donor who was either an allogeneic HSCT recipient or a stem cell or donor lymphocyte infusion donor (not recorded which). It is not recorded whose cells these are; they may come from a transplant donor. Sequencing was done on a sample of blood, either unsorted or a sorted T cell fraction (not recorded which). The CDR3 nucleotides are TGTGCCATCAGGGAGACAGGGCTGAACACTGAAGCTTTCTTT. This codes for CAIRETGLNTEAFF.